Below, 19 T cell receptor beta chains from the same sample are listed, as sequenced in a study of CD4 T cells in relation to SARS-CoV-2 and coronaviruses. Their target antigens are unknown. TCRdb keeps only in-frame clones here, not all; method: immunoSEQ multiplex PCR. The sample gives fewer than 35,000 clones, about four fifths of which show up once; under 3.5% is in the top ten. The source material was memory CD4+ T cells from PBMCs, cultured in vitro. The source is an adult with COVID-19.

The chain combines TRBV6-5 with TRBJ1-2, with 9 bases fitting TRBD1. Germline V gives CDR1 MNHEY, CDR2 SVGAGI. J lost 8 bases, V lost 8 bases, and 12 bases had no gene match. The CDR3 sequence is 14 residues long. DNA of the CDR3: TGTGCCAGCCAGCGTGGGGGACAGGGAGACGGCTACACCTTC. This codes for CASQRGGQGDGYTF.

This clone appeared a single time. The CDR3 here is CASSVGTGGLQTQYF. In DNA, the CDR3 is TGTGCCAGCAGCGTGGGGACAGGGGGCTTGCAGACCCAGTACTTC. This chain links TRBV5-4 with TRBJ2-5; 12 positions match TRBD1. The CDR3 has 15 residues. Trimming cost V 4 bases and J 6 bases; bases outside gene matches: 7. The germline V gene encodes CDR1 SGHNT and CDR2 YYREEE (reference sequence).

The rearrangement links TRBV6-5 to TRBJ2-1; 7 nucleotides line up with TRBD1. Germline V gives CDR1 MNHEY, CDR2 SVGAGI. This CDR3 has 14 amino acids. Germline trimming cut 7 bases from V and 4 bases from J; bases unmatched to any gene: 7. CDR3 in amino acids: CASTSLTGYNEQFF. In DNA, the CDR3 is TGTGCCAGCACTTCCCTGACAGGGTACAATGAGCAGTTCTTC.

V and J are TRBV25-1 and TRBJ2-3; D assignment may be TRBD1 or TRBD2 (5 bases each). The CDR3 runs 15 residues. Germline V gives CDR1 MGHDK, CDR2 SYGVNS. Trimming removed 3 bases at V and 2 bases at J, with 12 bases between. The CDR3 is CASSDKTGLTDTQYF. As DNA, the CDR3 is TGTGCCAGCAGTGACAAGACGGGGCTCACAGATACGCAGTATTTT.

V and J are TRBV12-3 or TRBV12-4 and TRBJ2-3; D gene ambiguous. With 3 bases removed from V and 5 bases from J, the gap between germline ends came to 3 bases. The CDR3 is made up of 11 amino acids. The CDR3 sequence is CASSFGDTQYF. DNA for the CDR3: TGTGCCAGCAGTTTCGGAGATACGCAGTATTTT.

The chain carries TRBV4-1 and TRBJ2-5, with 10 bases matching TRBD1. The CDR3 has 16 amino acids. The V and J ends lost 4 bases and 3 bases, in that order; junction bases with no gene match: 8. Germline V gene data show CDR1 as MGHRA and CDR2 as YSYEKL. CDR3 amino acids: CASSLGWGQGKETQYF. The CDR3 DNA reads TGCGCCAGCAGCCTAGGCTGGGGACAGGGGAAAGAGACCCAGTACTTC.

This chain connects TRBV28 to TRBJ1-2, with TRBD1 identical over 8 bases. The CDR3 has 13 residues. Germline values: CDR1 MDHEN, CDR2 SYDVKM. V shed 3 bases, J shed 4 bases, and the junction held 1 base outside the gene matches. The CDR3 bases are TGTGCCAGCAGTTTCGACAGGGGCTATGGCTACACCTTC. Its translation is CASSFDRGYGYTF.

This rearrangement joins TRBV7-2 to TRBJ2-6; weak D call: TRBD2 (6 bases). Between the trimmed V and J ends, which lost 1 base and 2 bases, there was a span of 9 bases. The CDR3 runs to 16 residues. Germline loops: CDR1 SGHTA, CDR2 FQGNSA. In DNA, the CDR3 is TGTGCCAGCAGCTTAGGTCCGGGGGCTGGGGCCAACGTCCTGACTTTC. Its protein product is CASSLGPGAGANVLTF. Variable domain in full (rest from reference TRBV7-2 and TRBJ2-6): GAGVSQSPSNKVTEKGKDVELRCDPISGHTALYWYRQSLGQGLEFLIYFQGNSAPDKSGLPSDRFSAERTGGSVSTLTIQRTQQEDSAVYLCASSLGPGAGANVLTFGAGSRLTVL.

The rearrangement uses TRBV29-1 and TRBJ1-2; 11 bases match TRBD1. Germline values: CDR1 SQVTM, CDR2 ANQGSEA. This CDR3 spans 13 amino acids. The V gene end was trimmed by 6 bases and the J gene end by 4 bases; junction bases not matched to a gene: 4. The CDR3: CSVRTGGIYGYTF. In DNA, the CDR3 is TGCAGCGTGAGGACAGGGGGCATCTATGGCTACACCTTC.

The chain is built from TRBV18 and TRBJ2-5; 13 nucleotides match TRBD2. With V trimmed by 3 bases and J by 2 bases, 12 bases remained unmatched. The CDR3 consists of 19 residues. Per germline, CDR1 KGHSH and CDR2 LQKENI. CDR3 sequence reads: CASSPRWTSGSNTQETQYF. DNA for the CDR3: TGTGCCAGCTCACCTAGGTGGACTAGCGGGAGTAACACACAAGAGACCCAGTACTTC.

The chain links TRBV7-2 to TRBJ2-5; TRBD1 or TRBD2 may be the D gene (5 bases each). V lost 3 bases and J 5 bases, leaving 13 bases between the germline ends. The germline V gene encodes CDR1 SGHTA and CDR2 FQGNSA. The CDR3 extends over 14 amino acids. CDR3 region: CASSLGRGFETQYF. The CDR3 DNA is TGTGCCAGCAGCTTGGGACGAGGATTTGAGACCCAGTACTTC.

Note on this clone: Different DNA sequences within this sample yield the same CDR3. This chain connects TRBV10-1 to TRBJ2-2; D is unclear. Germline CDR1 WNHNN, CDR2 SYGVQD (reference sequence). CDR3 size: 13 residues. The V end lost 0 bases, the J end lost 5 bases, and 4 bases lay between the germline ends. Here the CDR3 reads CASSESGTGELFF. The CDR3, as DNA: TGCGCCAGCAGTGAGTCAGGGACCGGGGAGCTGTTTTTT.

V and J are TRBV12-3 or TRBV12-4 and TRBJ2-7; D is unresolved. The V gene lost 3 bases and the J gene lost 2 bases, with 2 bases spanning the gap. CDR3 size: 11 residues. CDR3 region: CASSFTYEQYF. In DNA, the CDR3 is TGTGCCAGCAGTTTTACCTACGAGCAGTACTTC.

The V call is TRBV6-5, the J call TRBJ2-5, with D tentatively TRBD1 or TRBD2 (5 bases each). Germline CDR1 MNHEY, CDR2 SVGAGI. The V gene lost 5 bases and the J gene lost 1 base, with 11 bases spanning the gap. There are 14 residues in the CDR3. The CDR3 bases are TGTGCCAGCAGTAGGGGCGGGTCCCAAGAGACCCAGTACTTC. It codes for CASSRGGSQETQYF.

The chain is built from TRBV5-1 and TRBJ2-2; 8 nucleotides agree with TRBD2. The junction had 1 base not matched to a gene; V was cut back by 0 bases and J by 0 bases. Per the germline V gene, CDR1 is SGHRS and CDR2 is YFSETQ. The CDR3 length is 16 residues. The chain's CDR3 is CASSLGGLANTGELFF. CDR3 bases: TGCGCCAGCAGCTTGGGGGGACTAGCGAACACCGGGGAGCTGTTTTTT.

The CDR3 coding sequence is TGCGCCAGCAGCCAAGCCAGGCACACGGGAGACACAGATACGCAGTATTTT. Translated, it gives CASSQARHTGDTDTQYF. This sequence joins TRBV4-1 and TRBJ2-3; a weak D match, TRBD2 (6 bases). Germline assignment: CDR1 MGHRA and CDR2 YSYEKL. Trimming stripped 1 base from V and 2 bases from J, with 16 bases between. The CDR3 loop spans 17 amino acids.

A single count supports this clone. This chain links TRBV19 with TRBJ2-2; 9 bases agree with TRBD1. Germline CDR1 reads LNHDA; CDR2 reads SQIVND (reference sequence). V was clipped by 3 bases and J by 5 bases; unmatched bases: 4. The CDR3 is 15 amino acids. CDR3 coding DNA: TGTGCCAGTAGTATTACAGGGGGCCGGACCGGGGAGCTGTTTTTT. Amino acid sequence: CASSITGGRTGELFF.

This clone was observed a single time. This chain connects TRBV5-6 to TRBJ1-1; 9 bases agree with TRBD1. This CDR3 has 15 residues. Germline trimming cut 5 bases from V and 0 bases from J; bases unmatched to any gene: 5. CDR1 is SGHDT, CDR2 YYEEEE, per germline. This chain's CDR3 is CASSYRGPMNTEAFF. Here the CDR3 DNA reads TGTGCCAGCAGTTACAGGGGGCCGATGAACACTGAAGCTTTCTTT.

This rearrangement joins TRBV18 to TRBJ2-5; unclear D gene. Looked up from germline, CDR1 is KGHSH and CDR2 is LQKENI. The CDR3 runs to 13 residues. Trimming removed 4 bases from V and 5 bases from J, with 11 bases in between. The CDR3 region has the DNA TGTGCCAGCTCACGCCGCCCTCGGGAGACCCAGTACTTC. Protein: CASSRRPRETQYF. Combining the CDR3 with reference TRBV18 and TRBJ2-5 gives the whole variable domain NAGVMQNPRHLVRRRGQEARLRCSPMKGHSHVYWYRQLPEEGLKFMVYLQKENIIDESGMPKERFSAEFPKEGPSILRIQQVVRGDSAAYFCASSRRPRETQYFGPGTRLLVL.